This section outlines one T cell receptor beta chain sequence together with its context. No antigen is known for it. The run depth of the assay was deep. Clones were read by immunoSEQ multiplex PCR, and TCRdb kept only the in-frame ones, dropping some. The sample holds 230,000 or so clones, just over 65% seen once. V was cut by 0 bases and J by 4 bases, with 14 bases left in between. This CDR3 has 16 amino acids. Germline V CDR1 and CDR2: SGHRS, YFSETQ. The data stem from a study of shared clonotypes between healthy human individuals. Study findings and constraints: Enrolling few donors narrowed the genetic and exposure-history diversity that was represented. In a handful of donors, about 5% of naive CD4 clonotypes appeared in common. Larger estimated richness was generally seen in naive subsets than in memory subsets.

The J gene is TRBJ1-5, the V gene TRBV5-1; D not certain. The receptor comes from a young man in good health. Sequencing input: memory CD4+ T cells sorted from blood. Subset described: CD45RA-negative fraction. CDR3 residues: CASSLGTGNMNQPQHF. The CDR3 DNA follows: TGCGCCAGCAGCTTGGGGACGGGGAATATGAATCAGCCCCAGCATTTT.